The clone carrying this TCR beta chain was seen more than once but under ten times. The target antigen is unknown. The sample originates from a study of cytomegalovirus exposure and HLA in healthy donors. Study outcomes and limitations: Through in vitro validation, three CMV-associated chains were shown to be specific for CMV antigens. Because they were indistinguishable, some V segments, including TRBV6-2 and TRBV6-3, were excluded.

The CDR3 covers 14 residues. The germline V gene has CDR1 MNHEY and CDR2 SVGAGI. V was trimmed by 2 bases and J by 5 bases, leaving 12 bases between them. PCR employed 60 Vbeta and 13 Jbeta primers. The repertoire was sequenced with immunoSEQ multiplex PCR; TCRdb's copy has only in-frame clones and lacks some. The table has some 150,000 clones, around 77% seen once. Sequencing was performed on PBMCs. This TCR was sampled from a woman aged 45 to 65 in good health and CMV-seronegative. The V gene is TRBV6-5, the J gene TRBJ1-1; possible D gene TRBD1, 5 bases. The CDR3 is CASSYIRGGTEAFF. The CDR3 DNA is TGTGCCAGCAGTTACATACGTGGGGGGACTGAAGCTTTCTTT.